This T cell receptor beta chain came from a study of OX40 agonist ivuxolimab in advanced cancers. Germline trimming cut 3 bases from V and 7 bases from J; bases unmatched to any gene: 8. Germline CDR1 and CDR2: LNHDA and SQIVND (reference sequence). The CDR3 loop spans 14 amino acids. Autoimmune disease history or systemic immunosuppression led to patients being barred. Clones were sequenced by immunoSEQ multiplex PCR, and TCRdb holds only the in-frame ones, with some missing. The table shows tens of thousands of clones, with roughly nine tenths occurring only once. The sequences come from CD4+ or CD8+ T cells sorted from blood, collected in a trial of the OX40 agonist ivuxolimab. The origin of this receptor is an adult with an advanced solid tumor such as melanoma, head and neck, liver or kidney cancer. This rearrangement joins TRBV19 to TRBJ1-2; 7 bases are shared with TRBD1. The CDR3 loop is CASSIRDDRAGYTF. In DNA, the CDR3 is TGTGCCAGTAGTATCCGGGACGACAGGGCTGGCTACACCTTC.